This T cell receptor beta chain comes out of a study of blood T cell repertoires in COVID-19. V was cut by 11 bases and J by 7 bases, with 17 bases left in between. This CDR3 comprises 12 residues. Per germline, CDR1 MNHEY and CDR2 SVGAGI. The assay was immunoSEQ multiplex PCR, and TCRdb's table has in-frame clones only and misses some. The sample gives fewer than 400,000 clones, 80% to 90% of which show up once; less than 5.5% is in the top ten. This chain links TRBV6-5 with TRBJ1-2; tentative D call: TRBD1 (5 bases). The specimen sequenced was PBMCs or T cells enriched from blood (not recorded which). The receptor comes from a man aged 25-40 years who had recovered from COVID-19. In nucleotides, the CDR3 is TGTGCCGGCGGGGCACCGGGGGGTGGCTACACCTTC. This encodes CAGGAPGGGYTF.